Listed below are T cell receptor beta chains from one sample, sequenced in a study of shared clonotypes between healthy human individuals. Measured with immunoSEQ multiplex PCR; TCRdb has only the in-frame clones, and not every one. The table shows about 2 million clones, with around 95% occurring only once. Material: naive CD4+ T cells sorted from blood. These receptors all come from a man aged 18 to 35 in good health. Both conserved end residues are part of each CDR3. D genes are given only for firm matches. The size field is filled for only some rows; it gives once, few, many or a size class.

j_gene: TRBJ2-5; d_gene: -; abundance: -; v_gene: TRBV2; CDR3aa: CASSVGETQYF; CDR3nt: TGTGCCAGCAGTGTAGGGGAGACCCAGTACTTC
j_gene: TRBJ2-7; d_gene: -; abundance: -; v_gene: TRBV2; CDR3aa: CASRARYGSYEQYF; CDR3nt: TGTGCCAGCAGAGCTCGATATGGCTCCTACGAGCAGTACTTC
j_gene: TRBJ1-5; d_gene: TRBD1; abundance: -; v_gene: TRBV5-1; CDR3aa: CASSGAGGREQPQHF; CDR3nt: TGCGCCAGCAGCGGGGCAGGGGGCCGAGAACAGCCCCAGCATTTT
j_gene: TRBJ1-2; d_gene: -; abundance: -; v_gene: TRBV5-5; CDR3aa: CASSHSSWAAGYGYTF; CDR3nt: TGTGCCAGCAGCCACTCATCGTGGGCCGCCGGCTATGGCTACACCTTC
j_gene: TRBJ1-2; d_gene: TRBD1; abundance: -; v_gene: TRBV6-6; CDR3aa: CASSYGQGAHGYTF; CDR3nt: TGTGCCAGCAGTTACGGGCAGGGGGCGCATGGCTACACCTTC
j_gene: TRBJ2-3; d_gene: TRBD2; abundance: -; v_gene: TRBV6-4; CDR3aa: CASSDSGGMTDTQYF; CDR3nt: TGTGCCAGCAGTGATTCGGGGGGGATGACAGATACGCAGTATTTT
j_gene: TRBJ1-1; d_gene: -; abundance: -; v_gene: TRBV6-1; CDR3aa: CASSAENTEAFF; CDR3nt: TGTGCCAGCAGCGCGGAGAACACTGAAGCTTTCTTT
j_gene: TRBJ1-5; d_gene: TRBD1; abundance: -; v_gene: TRBV5-6; CDR3aa: CASSLQGTQPQHF; CDR3nt: TGTGCCAGCAGCTTACAGGGGACTCAGCCCCAGCATTTT
j_gene: TRBJ1-5; d_gene: TRBD1; abundance: -; v_gene: TRBV2; CDR3aa: CASSGESGGEPQHF; CDR3nt: TGTGCCAGCAGTGGAGAGTCAGGGGGCGAACCCCAGCATTTT
j_gene: TRBJ2-3; d_gene: TRBD1; abundance: -; v_gene: TRBV6-1; CDR3aa: CAGNRGSTDTQYF; CDR3nt: TGTGCCGGTAACAGGGGGAGCACAGATACGCAGTATTTT
j_gene: TRBJ2-7; d_gene: TRBD1; abundance: -; v_gene: TRBV19; CDR3aa: CASSNPGQGFYEQYF; CDR3nt: TGTGCCAGTAGTAATCCGGGACAGGGGTTTTACGAGCAGTACTTC
j_gene: TRBJ2-7; d_gene: -; abundance: -; v_gene: TRBV9; CDR3aa: CASSRGGGASLYEQYF; CDR3nt: TGTGCCAGCTCCCGAGGTGGTGGGGCGAGTTTGTACGAGCAGTACTTC
j_gene: TRBJ2-5; d_gene: TRBD1; abundance: -; v_gene: TRBV7-2; CDR3aa: CASSLPGTGDQETQYF; CDR3nt: TGTGCCAGCAGCTTACCAGGGACAGGGGACCAAGAGACCCAGTACTTC
j_gene: TRBJ1-4; d_gene: -; abundance: -; v_gene: TRBV5-1; CDR3aa: CASGPGLLTNEKLFF; CDR3nt: TGCGCCAGCGGTCCCGGATTGTTGACTAATGAAAAACTGTTTTTT
j_gene: TRBJ1-2; d_gene: -; abundance: -; v_gene: TRBV6-6; CDR3aa: CASSFSMGGYTF; CDR3nt: TGTGCCAGCAGTTTTTCAATGGGGGGCTACACCTTC
j_gene: TRBJ2-7; d_gene: -; abundance: -; v_gene: TRBV21-1; CDR3aa: CASSKEGPSGGTYEQYF; CDR3nt: TGTGCCAGCAGCAAAGAAGGGCCTAGCGGGGGAACCTACGAGCAGTACTTC
j_gene: TRBJ1-1; d_gene: TRBD1; abundance: -; v_gene: TRBV7-9; CDR3aa: CASRIPDRGPMNTEAFF; CDR3nt: TGTGCCAGCAGAATTCCGGACAGGGGGCCCATGAACACTGAAGCTTTCTTT
j_gene: TRBJ2-3; d_gene: TRBD2; abundance: -; v_gene: TRBV4-1; CDR3aa: CASSRLAGGPAADTQYF; CDR3nt: TGCGCCAGCAGCCGACTAGCGGGAGGGCCGGCCGCAGATACGCAGTATTTT
j_gene: TRBJ2-3; d_gene: -; abundance: -; v_gene: TRBV30; CDR3aa: CAWSRTGTDTQYF; CDR3nt: TGTGCCTGGAGTCGAACAGGCACAGATACGCAGTATTTT
j_gene: TRBJ2-1; d_gene: -; abundance: -; v_gene: TRBV29-1; CDR3aa: CSVEDFSNEQFF; CDR3nt: TGCAGCGTTGAAGATTTTAGCAATGAGCAGTTCTTC
j_gene: TRBJ1-5; d_gene: TRBD1; abundance: -; v_gene: TRBV6-5; CDR3aa: CASSRGSDQPQHF; CDR3nt: TGTGCCAGCAGCAGGGGGTCCGATCAGCCCCAGCATTTT
j_gene: TRBJ2-1; d_gene: -; abundance: -; v_gene: TRBV5-4; CDR3aa: CASSDRSRNEQFF; CDR3nt: TGTGCCAGCAGCGACCGATCCCGAAATGAGCAGTTCTTC
j_gene: TRBJ2-5; d_gene: TRBD2; abundance: once; v_gene: TRBV11-2; CDR3aa: CASSLLAGVETQYF; CDR3nt: TGTGCCAGCAGCTTACTAGCGGGAGTAGAGACCCAGTACTTC
j_gene: TRBJ2-6; d_gene: TRBD2; abundance: -; v_gene: TRBV5-1; CDR3aa: CASSLVLLAGGPSGANVLTF; CDR3nt: TGCGCCAGCAGCTTGGTTTTGCTAGCGGGAGGACCCTCTGGGGCCAACGTCCTGACTTTC
j_gene: TRBJ2-5; d_gene: TRBD1; abundance: -; v_gene: TRBV30; CDR3aa: CAFRGSGFQETQYF; CDR3nt: TGTGCCTTCAGGGGGAGCGGATTCCAAGAGACCCAGTACTTC
j_gene: TRBJ2-2; d_gene: -; abundance: -; v_gene: TRBV9; CDR3aa: CASSVDGGGELFF; CDR3nt: TGTGCCAGCAGCGTAGATGGCGGCGGGGAGCTGTTTTTT
j_gene: TRBJ1-5; d_gene: -; abundance: once; v_gene: TRBV9; CDR3aa: CASSVAAGRERGSAQHF; CDR3nt: TGTGCCAGCAGCGTAGCCGCTGGGAGGGAAAGAGGGTCAGCCCAGCATTTT
j_gene: TRBJ1-5; d_gene: -; abundance: -; v_gene: TRBV19; CDR3aa: CASSIEVWTSSNQPQHF; CDR3nt: TGTGCCAGTAGTATAGAGGTGTGGACATCGAGCAATCAGCCCCAGCATTTT
j_gene: TRBJ2-7; d_gene: TRBD1; abundance: once; v_gene: TRBV5-1; CDR3aa: CASSLARQGLGDEQYF; CDR3nt: TGCGCCAGCAGCTTGGCCCGACAGGGGCTCGGGGACGAGCAGTACTTC
j_gene: TRBJ2-7; d_gene: TRBD2; abundance: -; v_gene: TRBV27; CDR3aa: CASRRLGEGYEQYF; CDR3nt: TGTGCCAGTAGAAGGCTAGGGGAGGGCTACGAGCAGTACTTC
j_gene: TRBJ1-2; d_gene: TRBD1; abundance: -; v_gene: TRBV30; CDR3aa: CAWSATTGGNGYTF; CDR3nt: TGTGCCTGGAGTGCAACGACAGGGGGTAATGGCTACACCTTC
j_gene: TRBJ1-3; d_gene: -; abundance: -; v_gene: TRBV7-8; CDR3aa: CASTLQNSGNTIYF; CDR3nt: TGTGCCAGCACCCTACAGAACTCTGGAAACACCATATATTTT
j_gene: TRBJ2-1; d_gene: TRBD2; abundance: -; v_gene: TRBV4-2; CDR3aa: CASSQGTSGGHEQFF; CDR3nt: TGTGCCAGCAGCCAGGGGACTAGCGGGGGCCATGAGCAGTTCTTC
j_gene: TRBJ1-6; d_gene: TRBD1; abundance: -; v_gene: TRBV5-4; CDR3aa: CASSLFAGTGNSPLHF; CDR3nt: TGTGCCAGCAGCCTATTTGCCGGGACAGGGAATTCACCCCTCCACTTT
j_gene: TRBJ2-1; d_gene: -; abundance: -; v_gene: TRBV11-2; CDR3aa: CASSRSYNEQFF; CDR3nt: TGTGCCAGCAGCCGCTCCTACAATGAGCAGTTCTTC
j_gene: TRBJ1-1; d_gene: TRBD1; abundance: -; v_gene: TRBV30; CDR3aa: CAWSFLDRDRGNTEAFF; CDR3nt: TGTGCCTGGAGCTTTTTGGACCGGGACAGGGGTAACACTGAAGCTTTCTTT
j_gene: TRBJ1-5; d_gene: -; abundance: -; v_gene: TRBV29-1; CDR3aa: CSVSGASSNQPQHF; CDR3nt: TGCAGCGTCTCAGGTGCGTCGAGCAATCAGCCCCAGCATTTT
j_gene: TRBJ2-5; d_gene: -; abundance: -; v_gene: TRBV18; CDR3aa: CASSPLSRAGAQETQYF; CDR3nt: TGTGCCAGCTCACCTCTCTCGCGGGCGGGCGCTCAAGAGACCCAGTACTTC
j_gene: TRBJ1-1; d_gene: TRBD1; abundance: once; v_gene: TRBV30; CDR3aa: CAWSWGGTGPNTEAFF; CDR3nt: TGTGCCTGGAGTTGGGGGGGGACAGGGCCGAACACTGAAGCTTTCTTT
j_gene: TRBJ2-3; d_gene: TRBD2; abundance: -; v_gene: TRBV2; CDR3aa: CASSDYRLAGVIDTQYF; CDR3nt: TGTGCCAGCAGTGATTACCGGCTAGCGGGAGTAATAGATACGCAGTATTTT
j_gene: TRBJ2-4; d_gene: -; abundance: once; v_gene: TRBV19; CDR3aa: CASRHLRENIQYF; CDR3nt: TGTGCCAGTCGGCACCTACGGGAAAACATTCAGTACTTC
j_gene: TRBJ2-5; d_gene: -; abundance: -; v_gene: TRBV30; CDR3aa: CAWSGGLPKHLPQETQYF; CDR3nt: TGTGCCTGGAGTGGGGGACTGCCGAAGCACCTTCCCCAAGAGACCCAGTACTTC
j_gene: TRBJ2-1; d_gene: -; abundance: -; v_gene: TRBV5-1; CDR3aa: CASSLPTPYEQFF; CDR3nt: TGCGCCAGCAGCCTTCCGACTCCTTATGAGCAGTTCTTC
j_gene: TRBJ2-7; d_gene: -; abundance: -; v_gene: TRBV5-1; CDR3aa: CASSLFSITYEQYF; CDR3nt: TGCGCCAGCAGCTTGTTTTCAATAACCTACGAGCAGTACTTC
j_gene: TRBJ1-1; d_gene: -; abundance: -; v_gene: TRBV6-1; CDR3aa: CASSEGGSTEAFF; CDR3nt: TGTGCCAGCAGTGAAGGGGGGTCCACTGAAGCTTTCTTT
j_gene: TRBJ2-1; d_gene: TRBD2; abundance: -; v_gene: TRBV7-2; CDR3aa: CASSPPTSVREQFF; CDR3nt: TGTGCCAGCAGCCCTCCTACTAGCGTTAGGGAGCAGTTCTTC
j_gene: TRBJ1-2; d_gene: -; abundance: -; v_gene: TRBV5-1; CDR3aa: CASSPTAEGYTF; CDR3nt: TGCGCCAGCAGCCCAACAGCGGAGGGCTACACCTTC
j_gene: TRBJ1-1; d_gene: -; abundance: -; v_gene: TRBV2; CDR3aa: CASRTPGGNTEAFF; CDR3nt: TGTGCCAGCAGGACCCCGGGTGGGAACACTGAAGCTTTCTTT
j_gene: TRBJ2-3; d_gene: -; abundance: -; v_gene: TRBV18; CDR3aa: CASSTRGTIADTQYF; CDR3nt: TGTGCCAGCTCCACCCGGGGGACAATTGCAGATACGCAGTATTTT
j_gene: TRBJ1-2; d_gene: -; abundance: -; v_gene: TRBV5-4; CDR3aa: CAGYDGSYGYTF; CDR3nt: TGTGCCGGGTATGACGGAAGCTATGGCTACACCTTC